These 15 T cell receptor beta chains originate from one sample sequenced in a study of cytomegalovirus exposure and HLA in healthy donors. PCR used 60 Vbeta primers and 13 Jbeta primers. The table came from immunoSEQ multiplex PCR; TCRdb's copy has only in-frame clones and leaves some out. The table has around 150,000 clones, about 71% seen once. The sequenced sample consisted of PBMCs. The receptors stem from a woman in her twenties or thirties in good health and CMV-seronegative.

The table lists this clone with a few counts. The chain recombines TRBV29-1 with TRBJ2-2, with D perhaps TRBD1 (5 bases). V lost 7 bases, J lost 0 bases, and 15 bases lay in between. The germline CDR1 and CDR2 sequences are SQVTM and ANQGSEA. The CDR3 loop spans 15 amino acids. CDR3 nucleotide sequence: TGCAGCGCTGGAGACGACAGCACGAACACCGGGGAGCTGTTTTTT. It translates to CSAGDDSTNTGELFF.

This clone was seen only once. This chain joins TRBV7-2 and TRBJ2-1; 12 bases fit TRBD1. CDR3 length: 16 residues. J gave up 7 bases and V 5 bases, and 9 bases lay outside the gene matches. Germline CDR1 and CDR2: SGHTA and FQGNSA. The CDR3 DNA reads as TGTGCCAGCAGCATAATCGGGACAGGGGGCTCTAATGAGCAGTTCTTC. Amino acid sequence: CASSIIGTGGSNEQFF.

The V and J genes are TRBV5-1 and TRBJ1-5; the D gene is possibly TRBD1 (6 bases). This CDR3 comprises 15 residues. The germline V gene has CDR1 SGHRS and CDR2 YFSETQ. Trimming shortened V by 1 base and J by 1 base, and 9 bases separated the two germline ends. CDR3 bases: TGCGCCAGCAGCTTGTATACAGGGAGCAATCAGCCCCAGCATTTT. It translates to CASSLYTGSNQPQHF.

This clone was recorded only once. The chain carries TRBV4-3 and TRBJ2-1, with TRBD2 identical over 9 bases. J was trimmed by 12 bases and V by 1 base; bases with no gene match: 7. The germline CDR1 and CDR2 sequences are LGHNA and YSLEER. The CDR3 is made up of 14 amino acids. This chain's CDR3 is CASSQANQAGGQFF. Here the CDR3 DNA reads TGCGCCAGCAGCCAAGCAAACCAAGCGGGGGGGCAGTTCTTC.

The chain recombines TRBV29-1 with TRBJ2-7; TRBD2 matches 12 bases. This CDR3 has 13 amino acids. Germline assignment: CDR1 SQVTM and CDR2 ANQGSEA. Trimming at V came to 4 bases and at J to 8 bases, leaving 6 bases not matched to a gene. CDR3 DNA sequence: TGCAGCGTTGTCCTAGCGGGAGGGCCTAAGCAGTACTTC. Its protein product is CSVVLAGGPKQYF.

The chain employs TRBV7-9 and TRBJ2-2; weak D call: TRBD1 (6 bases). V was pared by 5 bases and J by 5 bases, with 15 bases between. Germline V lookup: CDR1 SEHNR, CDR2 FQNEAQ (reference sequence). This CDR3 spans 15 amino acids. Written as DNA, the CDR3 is TGTGCCAGCAGCGCAAACAGGGTGCGAACCGGGGAGCTGTTTTTT. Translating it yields CASSANRVRTGELFF.

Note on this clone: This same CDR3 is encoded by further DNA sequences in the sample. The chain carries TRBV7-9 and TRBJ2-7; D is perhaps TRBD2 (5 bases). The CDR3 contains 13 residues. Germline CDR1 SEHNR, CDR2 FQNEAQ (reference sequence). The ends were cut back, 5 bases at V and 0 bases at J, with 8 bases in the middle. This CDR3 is CASSPGGSYEQYF. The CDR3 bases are TGTGCCAGCAGCCCCGGAGGCTCCTACGAGCAGTACTTC.

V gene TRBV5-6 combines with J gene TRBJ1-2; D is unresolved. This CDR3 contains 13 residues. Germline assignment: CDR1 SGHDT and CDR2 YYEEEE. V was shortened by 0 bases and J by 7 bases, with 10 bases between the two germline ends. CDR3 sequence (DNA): TGTGCCAGCAGCTTGGATTCGGGGTTTGGCTACACCTTC. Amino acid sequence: CASSLDSGFGYTF.

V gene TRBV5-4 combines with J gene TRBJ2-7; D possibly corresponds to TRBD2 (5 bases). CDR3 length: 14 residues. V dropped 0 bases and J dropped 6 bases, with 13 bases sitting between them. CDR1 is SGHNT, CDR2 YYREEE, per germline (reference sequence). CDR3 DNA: TGTGCCAGCAGCTTGGCAGGCCTAGCTTCCGAGCAGTACTTC. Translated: CASSLAGLASEQYF.

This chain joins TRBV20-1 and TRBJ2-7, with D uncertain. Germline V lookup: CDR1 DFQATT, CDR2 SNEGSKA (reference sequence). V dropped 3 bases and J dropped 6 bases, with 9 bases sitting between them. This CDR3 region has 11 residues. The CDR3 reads CSASIRSEQYF. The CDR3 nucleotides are TGCAGTGCTAGTATACGTAGCGAGCAGTACTTC.

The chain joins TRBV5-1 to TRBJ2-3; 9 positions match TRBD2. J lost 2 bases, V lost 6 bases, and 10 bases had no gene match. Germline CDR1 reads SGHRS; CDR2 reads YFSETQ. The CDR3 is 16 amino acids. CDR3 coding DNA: TGCGCCAGCAAGCTAGCGGGGAATAGCCTCACAGATACGCAGTATTTT. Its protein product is CASKLAGNSLTDTQYF.

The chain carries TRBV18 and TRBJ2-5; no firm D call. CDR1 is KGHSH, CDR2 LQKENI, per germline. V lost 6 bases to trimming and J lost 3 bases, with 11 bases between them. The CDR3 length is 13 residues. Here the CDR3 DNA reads TGTGCCAGCTCGTCGGGTTCGGAAGAGACCCAGTACTTC. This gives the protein CASSSGSEETQYF.

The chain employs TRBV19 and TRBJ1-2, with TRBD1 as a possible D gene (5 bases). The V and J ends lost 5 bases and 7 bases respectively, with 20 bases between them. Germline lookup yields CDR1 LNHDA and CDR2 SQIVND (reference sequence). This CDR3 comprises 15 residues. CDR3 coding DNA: TGTGCCAGTAGTCCAGGGATAAGGATTTCTGGTGGCTACACCTTC. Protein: CASSPGIRISGGYTF.

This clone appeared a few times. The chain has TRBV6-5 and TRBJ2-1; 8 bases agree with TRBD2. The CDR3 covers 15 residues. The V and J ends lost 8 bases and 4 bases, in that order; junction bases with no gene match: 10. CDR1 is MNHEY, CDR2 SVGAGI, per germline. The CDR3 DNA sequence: TGTGCCAGCTTGGCGGGAGGCTCCCATTACAATGAGCAGTTCTTC. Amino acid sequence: CASLAGGSHYNEQFF.

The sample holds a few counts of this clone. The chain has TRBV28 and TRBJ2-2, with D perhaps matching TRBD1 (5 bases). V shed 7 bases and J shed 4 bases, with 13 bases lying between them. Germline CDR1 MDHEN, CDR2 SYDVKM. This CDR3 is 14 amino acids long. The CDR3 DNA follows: TGTGCCAGCAATAGGGGCGGTGGCACCGGGGAGCTGTTTTTT. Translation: CASNRGGGTGELFF.